This T cell receptor beta chain was retrieved from a study of shared clonotypes between healthy human individuals. On the study more broadly: Donors had three CD4 naive, three CD4 memory, two CD8 naive and one CD8 memory plate apiece. Findings and limits, study-wide: Read depth was anticipated to influence clonotype sharing among donors.

Regarding this clone: The antigen remains unidentified. The same CDR3 also results from other DNA sequences found in this sample.

The CDR3 is 14 residues long. V lost 3 bases and J 0 bases, leaving 8 bases between the germline ends. Germline V gene lookup returns CDR1 SQVTM and CDR2 ANQGSEA. Generated by immunoSEQ multiplex PCR, the TCRdb table keeps only in-frame clones and is missing some. The table records more than 2,000,000 clones, more than 90% of them present only once. The chain couples TRBV29-1 to TRBJ1-4; D not resolved. The sample comprised naive CD4+ T cells sorted from blood. The sample's subset: CD45RA+ positively selected. The clonotype originates from a man younger than 35 in good health. CDR3: CSVEGLATNEKLFF. As DNA, the CDR3 is TGCAGCGTTGAGGGCCTAGCAACTAATGAAAAACTGTTTTTT.